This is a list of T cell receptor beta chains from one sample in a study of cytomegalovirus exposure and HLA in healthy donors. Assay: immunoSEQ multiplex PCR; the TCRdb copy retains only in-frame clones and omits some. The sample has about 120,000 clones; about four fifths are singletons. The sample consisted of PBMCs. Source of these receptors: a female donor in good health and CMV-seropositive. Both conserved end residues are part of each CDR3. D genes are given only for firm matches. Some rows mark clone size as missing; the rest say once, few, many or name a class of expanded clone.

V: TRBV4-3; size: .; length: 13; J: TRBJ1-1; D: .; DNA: TGCGCCAGCAGCCTTACTGTACAGGGTGAAGCTTTCTTT; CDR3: CASSLTVQGEAFF
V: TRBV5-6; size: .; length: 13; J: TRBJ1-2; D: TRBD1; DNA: TGTGCCAGCAGGTACAGGGGTGCGTATGGCTACACCTTC; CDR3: CASRYRGAYGYTF
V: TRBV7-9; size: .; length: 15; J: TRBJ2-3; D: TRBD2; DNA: TGTGCCAGCAGCTTAGTAGCGGGGGGCACAGATACGCAGTATTTT; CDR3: CASSLVAGGTDTQYF
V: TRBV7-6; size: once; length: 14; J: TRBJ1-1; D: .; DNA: TGTGCCAGCAGCTTCGGCAGGGGCCCTATAGGGGCTTTCTTT; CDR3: CASSFGRGPIGAFF
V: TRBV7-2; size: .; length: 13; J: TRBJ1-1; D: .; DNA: TGTGCCAGCAGCCAAACGCGGGAAGCTGAAGCTTTCTTT; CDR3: CASSQTREAEAFF
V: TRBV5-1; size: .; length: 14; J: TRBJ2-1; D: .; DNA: TGCGCCAGCAGCTTCGGATTAGCGACCGATGAGCAGTTCTTC; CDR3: CASSFGLATDEQFF
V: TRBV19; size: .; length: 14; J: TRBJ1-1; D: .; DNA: TGTGCCAGTAGTACAGGGTTCATGAACACTGAAGCTTTCTTT; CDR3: CASSTGFMNTEAFF
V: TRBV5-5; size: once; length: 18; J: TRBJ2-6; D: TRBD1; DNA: TGTGCCAGCAGCTTGTTGGGGACAGGGCACTCTGGGGCCAACGTCCTGACTTTC; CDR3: CASSLLGTGHSGANVLTF
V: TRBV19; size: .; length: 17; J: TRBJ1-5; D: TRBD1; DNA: TGTGCCAGTAGTATTGGGGGGGACAGGGTGAGCAATCAGCCCCAGCATTTT; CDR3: CASSIGGDRVSNQPQHF
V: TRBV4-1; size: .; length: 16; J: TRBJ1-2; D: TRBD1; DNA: TGCGCCAGCAGCCAAGATTTTGGGACAGGGGGTCGGGGCTACACCTTC; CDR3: CASSQDFGTGGRGYTF
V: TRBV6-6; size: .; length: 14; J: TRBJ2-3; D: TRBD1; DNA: TGTGCCACCTCTCGGACAGGGGGCGGAGATACGCAGTATTTT; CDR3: CATSRTGGGDTQYF
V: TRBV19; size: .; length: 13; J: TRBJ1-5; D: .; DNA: TGTGCCAGTAGTCTAGCAGGACTACAGCCCCAGCATTTT; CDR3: CASSLAGLQPQHF
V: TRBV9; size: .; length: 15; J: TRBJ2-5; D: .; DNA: TGTGCCAGCAGCGTAGAGGCAGGGCCAGGGGAGACCCAGTACTTC; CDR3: CASSVEAGPGETQYF
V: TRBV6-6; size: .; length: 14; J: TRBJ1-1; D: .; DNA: TGTGCCAGCAGCCCGCTAACGGTGAACACTGAAGCTTTCTTT; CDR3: CASSPLTVNTEAFF
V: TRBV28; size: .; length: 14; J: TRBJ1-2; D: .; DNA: TGTGCCAGCAGCGGGGACATAGCTAACTATGGCTACACCTTC; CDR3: CASSGDIANYGYTF
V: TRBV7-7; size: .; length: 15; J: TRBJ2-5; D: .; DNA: TGTGCCAGCAGCGCCCTCAGGGGCCCCCAAGAGACCCAGTACTTC; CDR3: CASSALRGPQETQYF
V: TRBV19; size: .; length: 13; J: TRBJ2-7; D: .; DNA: TGTGCCAGTAGTACCGGAGGGCCCGGTAAGCAGTACTTC; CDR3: CASSTGGPGKQYF
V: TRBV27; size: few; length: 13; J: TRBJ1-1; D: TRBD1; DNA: TGTGCCAGCACCACCTCAGGGGGCACTGAAGCTTTCTTT; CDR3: CASTTSGGTEAFF
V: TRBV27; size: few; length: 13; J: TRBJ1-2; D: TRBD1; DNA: TGTGCCAGCACCACTCCGGGACAGTACGGCTACACCTTC; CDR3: CASTTPGQYGYTF
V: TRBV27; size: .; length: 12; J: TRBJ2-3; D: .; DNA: TGTGCCAGCAGCAGCGGGCGCGATACGCAGTATTTT; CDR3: CASSSGRDTQYF
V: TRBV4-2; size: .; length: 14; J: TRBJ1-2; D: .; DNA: TGTGCCAGCAGCGCTACCCAGGGAATCTATGGCTACACCTTC; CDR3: CASSATQGIYGYTF
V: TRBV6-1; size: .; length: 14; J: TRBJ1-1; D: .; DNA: TGTGCCAGCAGCGACTGGACTGCGAACACTGAAGCTTTCTTT; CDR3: CASSDWTANTEAFF
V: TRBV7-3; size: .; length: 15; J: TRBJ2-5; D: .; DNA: TGTGCCAGCAGCTTAGGAGGGATCGAGGGCGAGACCCAGTACTTC; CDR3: CASSLGGIEGETQYF
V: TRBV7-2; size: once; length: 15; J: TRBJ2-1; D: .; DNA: TGTGCCAGCAGCTTGCGCGGGGATTCCTACAATGAGCAGTTCTTC; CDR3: CASSLRGDSYNEQFF
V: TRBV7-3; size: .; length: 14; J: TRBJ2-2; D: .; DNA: TGTGCCAGCAGCTCTAGGATCGGAACCGGGGAGCTGTTTTTT; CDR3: CASSSRIGTGELFF
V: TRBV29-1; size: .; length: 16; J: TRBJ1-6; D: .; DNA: TGCAGCGACTTCGAGCGGGGCAGGGGAGAGAATTCACCCCTCCACTTT; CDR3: CSDFERGRGENSPLHF
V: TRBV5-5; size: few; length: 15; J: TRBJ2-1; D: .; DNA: TGTGCCAGCAGCCTTCACCCAATCGGGGATTATGAGCAGTTCTTC; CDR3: CASSLHPIGDYEQFF
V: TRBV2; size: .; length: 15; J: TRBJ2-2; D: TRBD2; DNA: TGTGCCAGCAGTGATGGCGGGGGGCACACCGGGGAGCTGTTTTTT; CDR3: CASSDGGGHTGELFF
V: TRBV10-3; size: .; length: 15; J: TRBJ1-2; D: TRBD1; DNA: TGTGCCATCAGGGCAGGGACAGGGAAAGAGGGTGGCTACACCTTC; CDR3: CAIRAGTGKEGGYTF
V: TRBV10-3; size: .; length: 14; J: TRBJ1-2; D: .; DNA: TGTGCCATCAGTGGGAGACAGGAGGCGTATGGCTACACCTTC; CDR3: CAISGRQEAYGYTF
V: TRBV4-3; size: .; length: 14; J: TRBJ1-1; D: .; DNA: TGCGCCAGCAGCCAAGATACAGGGTTGGTTGAAGCTTTCTTT; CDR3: CASSQDTGLVEAFF
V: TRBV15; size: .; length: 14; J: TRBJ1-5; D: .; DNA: TGTGCCACCAGGCCGGGGACAATCAATCAGCCCCAGCATTTT; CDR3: CATRPGTINQPQHF
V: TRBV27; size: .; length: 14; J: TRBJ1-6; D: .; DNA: TGTGCCAGCAGTTTATCTACCGGAGCTTCACCCCTCCACTTT; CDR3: CASSLSTGASPLHF
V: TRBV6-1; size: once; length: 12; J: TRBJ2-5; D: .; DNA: TGTGCCAGCAGTGAGGGCGCGGGGACCCAGTACTTC; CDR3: CASSEGAGTQYF
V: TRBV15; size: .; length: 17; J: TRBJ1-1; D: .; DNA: TGTGCCACCAGCAGAGGAACAGGGCGAGGAAGAAACACTGAAGCTTTCTTT; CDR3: CATSRGTGRGRNTEAFF
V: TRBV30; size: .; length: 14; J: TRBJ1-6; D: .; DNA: TGTGCCTGGAGTGTGGGACATGGTAATTCACCCCTCCACTTT; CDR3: CAWSVGHGNSPLHF
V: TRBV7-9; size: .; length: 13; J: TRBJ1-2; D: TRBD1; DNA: TGTGCCAGCAGCTTACAGGGGGAGTATGGCTACACCTTC; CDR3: CASSLQGEYGYTF
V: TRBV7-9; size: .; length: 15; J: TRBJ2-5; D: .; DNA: TGTGCCAGCAGCGCCCGGGGGGCCGAAGTTGAGACCCAGTACTTC; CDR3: CASSARGAEVETQYF
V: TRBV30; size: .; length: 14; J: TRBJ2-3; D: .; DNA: TGTGCCTGGAGCCGGGACACCTACACAGATACGCAGTATTTT; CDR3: CAWSRDTYTDTQYF
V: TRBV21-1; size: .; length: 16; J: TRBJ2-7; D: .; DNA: TGTGCCAGCAGCAAGCGGAACAGGCACAGCTCCTACGAGCAGTACTTC; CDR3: CASSKRNRHSSYEQYF
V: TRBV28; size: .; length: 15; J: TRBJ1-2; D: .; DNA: TGTGCCAGCAGTTTACGGCAGGGCAGCGTCTATGGCTACACCTTC; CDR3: CASSLRQGSVYGYTF
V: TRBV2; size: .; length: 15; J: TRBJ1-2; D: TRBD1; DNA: TGTGCCAGCAGGGGAGGACAGGGGGCAATCTATGGCTACACCTTC; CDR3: CASRGGQGAIYGYTF
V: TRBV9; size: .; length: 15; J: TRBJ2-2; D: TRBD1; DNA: TGTGCCAGCAGGGCTCGGGACAGCGACACCGGGGAGCTGTTTTTT; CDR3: CASRARDSDTGELFF
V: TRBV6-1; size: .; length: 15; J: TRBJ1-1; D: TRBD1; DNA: TGTGCCAGCAGTTCCCGGACAGGAATAAACACTGAAGCTTTCTTT; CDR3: CASSSRTGINTEAFF
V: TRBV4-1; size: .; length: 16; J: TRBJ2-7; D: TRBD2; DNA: TGCGCCAGCAGCCAAGAAACGACTAGCCTCAGCTACGAGCAGTACTTC; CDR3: CASSQETTSLSYEQYF
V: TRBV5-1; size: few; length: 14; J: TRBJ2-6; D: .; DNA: TGCGCCAGCAGCTTTCTGTCTGGGGCCAACGTCCTGACTTTC; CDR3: CASSFLSGANVLTF